A single T cell receptor beta chain is shown here with its context. This entry belongs to a study of T cell changes during pregnancy in multiple sclerosis. Clones were sequenced by immunoSEQ multiplex PCR, and TCRdb holds only the in-frame ones, with some missing. The table has about 120,000 clones, under 95% seen once. With 5 bases removed from V and 1 base from J, the gap between germline ends came to 10 bases. Per germline, CDR1 LNHDA and CDR2 SQIVND (reference sequence). This CDR3 region has 14 residues. The sequences come from peripheral blood, collected before pregnancy. The genes are TRBV19 and TRBJ2-3; the D gene is possibly TRBD1 (6 bases). The receptor comes from a female donor with multiple sclerosis, enrolled in a pregnancy study. The CDR3 nucleotides read TGTGCCAGTAGTCCGGACAGCGGCACAGATACGCAGTATTTT. Amino acids: CASSPDSGTDTQYF. Together with reference TRBV19 and TRBJ2-3, the CDR3 gives the full variable domain: DGGITQSPKYLFRKEGQNVTLSCEQNLNHDAMYWYRQDPGQGLRLIYYSQIVNDFQKGDIAEGYSVSREKKESFPLTVTSAQKNPTAFYLCASSPDSGTDTQYFGPGTRLTVL.